What follows are 19 T cell receptor beta chains derived from one specimen sequenced in a study of breast tumors, draining lymph nodes, adjacent tissues. TCRdb redid the calling of the multiplex PCR reads with MiXCR, one entry per CDR3 protein. The data show 200,000 to 250,000 distinct CDR3 sequences, nearly 35% seen once. Samples came from axillary lymph nodes draining the breast cancer. Sequenced material: axillary lymph node tissue. The receptors here all came from a female donor with breast cancer. Some clones in this sample may be carry-over from other donors' samples.

This clonotype was observed at least ten times. This chain connects TRBV7-3 to TRBJ1-6; D remains ambiguous. Trimming took off 1 base at V and 2 bases at J, with 3 bases between the two ends. Germline CDR1 SGHTA, CDR2 FQGTGA. The CDR3 has 14 residues. CDR3 in DNA: TGTGCCAGCAGCTTAAGCGCCTATAATTCACCCCTCCACTTT. Its protein is CASSLSAYNSPLHF.

The genes are TRBV5-1 and TRBJ2-7; 10 nucleotides align to TRBD2. The CDR3 extends over 16 amino acids. Germline CDR1 and CDR2: SGHRS and YFSETQ. The V segment lost 0 bases and the J segment 4 bases; nucleotides outside the gene matches: 7. This chain's CDR3 is CASSLATSGNEYEQYF. CDR3 DNA: TGCGCCAGCAGCTTGGCTACTAGCGGGAATGAGTACGAGCAGTACTTC. The whole variable domain, filled in from reference TRBV5-1 and TRBJ2-7, reads KAGVTQTPRYLIKTRGQQVTLSCSPISGHRSVSWYQQTPGQGLQFLFEYFSETQRNKGNFPGRFSGRQFSNSRSEMNVSTLELGDSALYLCASSLATSGNEYEQYFGPGTRLTVT.

The chain links TRBV11-2 to TRBJ2-3; D gene unclear. V lost 0 bases and J lost 1, with 17 bases in between. The length of the CDR3 is 18 residues. Looked up from germline, CDR1 is SGHAT and CDR2 is FQNNGV. The CDR3 DNA is TGTGCCAGCAGCTTAGATCGGTGGGGAAACATCCGCACAGATACGCAGTATTTT. It specifies CASSLDRWGNIRTDTQYF.

This clonotype was detected only a few times. An end of the junction differs from the germline gene, which may be a read error. The chain links TRBV6-5 to TRBJ1-3; 7 bases fit TRBD1. The V gene's germline CDR1 is MNHEY and CDR2 SVGAGI. This CDR3 spans 18 amino acids. The CDR3 nucleotides are TGTGCCAGCAGTCACTCGAGGGGGCCAGGGCAAACTGGAAACACCATATATTTT. Translation: CASSHSRGPGQTGNTIYF.

The chain uses TRBV5-1 and TRBJ1-4; possibly TRBD1 for D (6 bases). Deletions cut 0 bases from V and 4 bases from J, with 10 bases between. CDR3 length equals 15 residues. Germline V gene lookup returns CDR1 SGHRS and CDR2 YFSETQ. The CDR3 region has the DNA TGCGCCAGCAGCTTGGCCCAGGGGCTTAATGAAAAACTGTTTTTT. It codes for CASSLAQGLNEKLFF.

The chain recombines TRBV5-1 with TRBJ2-1; 13 bases are shared with TRBD2. CDR1 SGHRS and CDR2 YFSETQ come from the germline V gene. With 4 bases clipped from V and 12 bases from J, the junction kept 13 bases outside the gene matches. The CDR3 runs to 16 residues. This chain's CDR3 is CASSRTTSGRIDGQFF. CDR3 DNA sequence: TGCGCCAGCAGCAGGACGACTAGCGGGAGGATTGATGGGCAGTTCTTC. Full variable domain (remainder filled in from reference TRBV5-1 and TRBJ2-1): KAGVTQTPRYLIKTRGQQVTLSCSPISGHRSVSWYQQTPGQGLQFLFEYFSETQRNKGNFPGRFSGRQFSNSRSEMNVSTLELGDSALYLCASSRTTSGRIDGQFFGPGTRLTVL.

About this clonotype itself: Being one base from a much bigger clone, this may be a read error. V gene TRBV4-1 combines with J gene TRBJ2-7; the D is unclear. The CDR3 spans 17 residues. Germline V gene lookup returns CDR1 MGHRA and CDR2 YSYEKL. V lost 0 bases to trimming and J lost 3 bases, with 18 bases between them. For the CDR3, the DNA is TGCGCCAGCAGCCAAGATATAGGCAGGCGACCTTACTACGAGCAGTACTTC. It translates to CASSQDIGRRPYYEQYF.

This clonotype was seen many times. The chain recombines TRBV7-3 with TRBJ2-3, with 9 nucleotides matching TRBD2. Germline loops: CDR1 SGHTA, CDR2 FQGTGA. V lost 5 bases, J lost 2 bases, and 14 bases stayed unmatched. CDR3 length: 18 residues. CDR3 DNA: TGTGCCAGCAGCCGTCGACCCAGACTAGCGGACTCCACAGATACGCAGTATTTT. Translating gives CASSRRPRLADSTDTQYF.

This clonotype has at least ten counts. The CDR3 nucleotides are TGTGCCACCAGTGCCGCGGGTAGCTCCTACAATGAGCAGTTCTTC. It encodes CATSAAGSSYNEQFF. The chain links TRBV24-1 to TRBJ2-1; possible D gene TRBD2, 5 bases. The V and J ends lost 5 bases and 0 bases respectively, with 10 bases between them. Germline V lookup: CDR1 KGHDR, CDR2 SFDVKD. The CDR3 length is 15 residues.

The chain joins TRBV6-2 or TRBV6-3 to TRBJ2-2, with 13 bases aligning to TRBD2. This CDR3 region has 18 residues. Trimming removed 6 bases from V and 5 bases from J; junction bases left unmatched: 12. Looked up from germline, CDR1 is MNHEY and CDR2 is SVGEGT. The CDR3 nucleotides read TGTGCCAGCAGCAACCCCAGACTAGCGGGGGGTGTAACCGGGGAGCTGTTTTTT. It specifies CASSNPRLAGGVTGELFF.

This clonotype showed up many times. J is TRBJ2-5 and V is TRBV10-3; 8 bases line up with TRBD1. The germline CDR1 and CDR2 sequences are ENHRY and SYGVKD. The CDR3 is 15 amino acids. V dropped 7 bases and J dropped 2; count of bases not matched to a gene: 9. CDR3 loop: CAINTGGNGQETQYF. The DNA for the CDR3 is TGTGCCATCAACACAGGGGGTAATGGTCAAGAGACCCAGTACTTC.

This clonotype occurred many times. This chain joins TRBV9 and TRBJ1-6; tentative D call: TRBD1 (5 bases). The V end was cut by 0 bases, the J end by 10 bases, with 8 bases between. CDR1 SGDLS and CDR2 YYNGEE come from the germline V gene. The CDR3 has 13 amino acids. CDR3 nucleotides: TGTGCCAGCAGCGTAGGACAGTTCTCACCCCTCCACTTT. It encodes CASSVGQFSPLHF.

This clonotype appeared many times. The chain uses TRBV10-3 and TRBJ2-6; a weak D match, TRBD1 (5 bases). Germline V lookup: CDR1 ENHRY, CDR2 SYGVKD. The CDR3 has 16 amino acids. V shed 6 bases and J shed 5 bases, with 17 bases lying between them. CDR3 loop: CAISPQGGGWANVLTF. CDR3 nucleotide sequence: TGTGCCATCAGCCCTCAGGGCGGTGGCTGGGCCAACGTCCTGACTTTC.

This clonotype was detected many times. The chain carries TRBV5-1 and TRBJ1-5; D call uncertain. The V gene lost 4 bases and the J gene lost 0 bases, with 20 bases spanning the gap. The germline gives CDR1 SGHRS, CDR2 YFSETQ. The CDR3 is made up of 18 amino acids. The CDR3 DNA reads as TGCGCCAGCAGCCAATCGGGCCAGCGCAGGACTAGCAATCAGCCCCAGCATTTT. Amino acids: CASSQSGQRRTSNQPQHF.

This clonotype was counted between two and nine times. The gene calls are TRBV10-1 and TRBJ2-7; TRBD1 matches 10 bases. Germline trimming cut 2 bases from V and 7 bases from J; bases unmatched to any gene: 5. The CDR3 spans 14 residues. In germline, CDR1 is WNHNN, CDR2 SYGVQD (reference sequence). Written as DNA, the CDR3 is TGCGCCAGCAGTGAGGACAGGGGGCGCCAAGAGCAGTACTTC. It translates to CASSEDRGRQEQYF.

J is TRBJ2-1 and V is TRBV5-6, with 16 bases identical to TRBD2. The CDR3 contains 17 residues. Germline CDR1 reads SGHDT; CDR2 reads YYEEEE. V was clipped by 4 bases and J by 6 bases; unmatched bases: 7. CDR3: CASSRGTSGRAFNEQFF. CDR3 coding DNA: TGTGCCAGCAGCCGCGGGACTAGCGGGAGGGCCTTCAATGAGCAGTTCTTC.

J is TRBJ2-3 and V is TRBV20-1; 10 nucleotides agree with TRBD1. The CDR3 contains 14 residues. Unmatched junction bases numbered 13, after V lost 5 bases and J lost 11 bases. Germline CDR1 is DFQATT and CDR2 is SNEGSKA (reference sequence). The CDR3 is CSASGTGAGNEQYF. The CDR3 region has the DNA TGCAGTGCTTCCGGGACAGGGGCGGGAAATGAGCAGTATTTT.

This clonotype was picked up many times. A single base separates this from a much larger clone, so it may be a read error. The chain employs TRBV20-1 and TRBJ2-5, with 7 nucleotides matching TRBD2. Germline V gene data show CDR1 as DFQATT and CDR2 as SNEGSKA (reference sequence). This CDR3 spans 14 amino acids. CDR3 nucleotides: TGCAGTGCTGCTAGCGGTCTATTACAAGCGACCCAGTACTTC. Residues: CSAASGLLQATQYF.

This clonotype was picked up many times. The chain uses TRBV3-1 and TRBJ1-4; 7 bases are a match to TRBD1. The CDR3 totals 14 residues. With V trimmed by 4 bases and J by 2 bases, 1 base remained unmatched. Germline loops: CDR1 LGHDT, CDR2 YNNKEL (reference sequence). CDR3 in DNA: TGTGCCAGCAGCCCCAGGGGGACTAATGAAAAACTGTTTTTT. It encodes CASSPRGTNEKLFF.